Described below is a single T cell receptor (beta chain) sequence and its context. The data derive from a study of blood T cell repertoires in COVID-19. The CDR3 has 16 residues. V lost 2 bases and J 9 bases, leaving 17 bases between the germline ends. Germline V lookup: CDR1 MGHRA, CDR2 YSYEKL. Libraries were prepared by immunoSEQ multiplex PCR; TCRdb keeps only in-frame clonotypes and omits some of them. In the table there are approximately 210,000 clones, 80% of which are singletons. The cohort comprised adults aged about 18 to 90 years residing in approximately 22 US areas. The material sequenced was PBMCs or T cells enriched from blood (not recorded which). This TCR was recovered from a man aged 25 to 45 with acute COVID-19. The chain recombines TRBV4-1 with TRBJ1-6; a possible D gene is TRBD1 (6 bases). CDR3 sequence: CASSQPSGGARSPLHF. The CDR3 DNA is TGCGCCAGCAGCCAACCGAGTGGGGGGGCGCGTTCACCCCTCCACTTT.